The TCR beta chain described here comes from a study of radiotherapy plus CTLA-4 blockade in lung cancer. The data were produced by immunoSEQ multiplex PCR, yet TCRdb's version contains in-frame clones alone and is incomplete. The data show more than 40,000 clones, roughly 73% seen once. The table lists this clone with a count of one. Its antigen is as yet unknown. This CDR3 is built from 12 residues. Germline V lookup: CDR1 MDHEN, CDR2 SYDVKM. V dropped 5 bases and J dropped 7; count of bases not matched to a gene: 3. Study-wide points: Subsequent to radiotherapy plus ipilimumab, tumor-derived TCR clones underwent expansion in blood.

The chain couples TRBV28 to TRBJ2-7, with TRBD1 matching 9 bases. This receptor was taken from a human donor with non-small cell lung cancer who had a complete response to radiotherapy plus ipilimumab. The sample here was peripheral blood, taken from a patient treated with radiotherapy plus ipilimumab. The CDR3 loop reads CASSTGGWEQYF. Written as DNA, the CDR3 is TGTGCCAGCAGTACAGGGGGCTGGGAGCAGTACTTC. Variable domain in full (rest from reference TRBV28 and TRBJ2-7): DVKVTQSSRYLVKRTGEKVFLECVQDMDHENMFWYRQDPGLGLRLIYFSYDVKMKEKGDIPEGYSVSREKKERFSLILESASTNQTSMYLCASSTGGWEQYFGPGTRLTVT.